This T cell receptor beta chain derives from a study of shared clonotypes between healthy human individuals. J was trimmed by 7 bases and V by 4 bases; bases with no gene match: 6. Germline V gene data show CDR1 as ENHRY and CDR2 as SYGVKD. The CDR3 is 15 residues long. The assay was immunoSEQ multiplex PCR, and TCRdb's table has in-frame clones only and misses some. The top ten hold around 0.066% of the sample, which has 500,000 or so clones, 95% to 97% seen once. This chain links TRBV10-3 with TRBJ2-3; TRBD1 aligns across 12 bases. The TCR originated in a woman aged 25-40 years in good health. The sample taken for sequencing was naive CD4+ T cells sorted from blood. The subset is: CD45RA+ positively selected. CDR3 protein: CAISASGTGGHTQYF. Here the CDR3 DNA reads TGTGCCATCAGTGCCTCCGGGACAGGGGGCCATACGCAGTATTTT.